Each of the 12 T cell receptor beta chains below was sequenced from the same sample in a study of human T cells and chemical hapten exposure. The sample's time point: pre-sensitization, week 0. The treatment was: therapeutic diphenylcyclopropenone sensitization with weekly scalp DPC. A single record per CDR3 protein comes from TCRdb applying MiXCR to the RACE reads. This table has around 350,000 distinct CDR3 sequences, 5.5% appearing once. The input for sequencing was whole blood, taken in connection with sensitization to the hapten diphenylcyclopropenone (DPC). These receptor sequences come from a woman under 30 with alopecia areata. Some clones in this sample may be carry-over from other donors' samples.

Many counts were recorded for this clonotype. The CDR3 region has the DNA TGTGCCAGCAGCATAGGGGGTTTAGCCAAAAACATTCAGTACTTC. It yields the protein CASSIGGLAKNIQYF. V and J are TRBV7-9 and TRBJ2-4; TRBD1 is a possible D gene (6 bases). Germline loops: CDR1 SEHNR, CDR2 FQNEAQ (reference sequence). CDR3 size: 15 residues. The V end lost 5 bases, the J end lost 0 bases, and 11 bases lay between the germline ends. Based on the CDR3 plus reference TRBV7-9 and TRBJ2-4, the full variable domain is DTGVSQNPRHKITKRGQNVTFRCDPISEHNRLYWYRQTLGQGPEFLTYFQNEAQLEKSRLLSDRFSAERPKGSFSTLEIQRTEQGDSAMYLCASSIGGLAKNIQYFGAGTRLSVL.

This chain connects TRBV11-2 to TRBJ2-1; the match to TRBD2 covers 9 bases. The germline CDR1 and CDR2 sequences are SGHAT and FQNNGV. Trimming took 4 bases from V and 7 from J; bases not matched to a gene: 8. CDR3 length: 15 amino acids. CDR3 protein: CASSSKAGGGNEQFF. CDR3 coding DNA: TGTGCCAGCAGCTCAAAAGCGGGGGGCGGGAATGAGCAGTTCTTC. The whole variable domain, filled in from reference TRBV11-2 and TRBJ2-1, reads EAGVAQSPRYKIIEKRQSVAFWCNPISGHATLYWYQQILGQGPKLLIQFQNNGVVDDSQLPKDRFSAERLKGVDSTLKIQPAKLEDSAVYLCASSSKAGGGNEQFFGPGTRLTVL.

This clonotype was counted a few times. The J gene is TRBJ1-5, the V gene TRBV7-8; D is possibly TRBD1 (5 bases). The V and J ends lost 5 bases and 6 bases respectively, with 17 bases between them. Germline values: CDR1 SGHVS, CDR2 FQNEAQ. The CDR3 sequence is 15 residues long. The CDR3 reads CASSPGPRGIQPQHF. For the CDR3, the DNA is TGTGCCAGCAGCCCCGGCCCCCGGGGGATTCAGCCCCAGCATTTT.

The V and J genes are TRBV6-2 or TRBV6-3 and TRBJ2-1; a possible D gene is TRBD2 (7 bases). This CDR3 is built from 16 residues. V was trimmed by 4 bases and J by 0 bases, leaving 13 bases between them. The germline V gene encodes CDR1 MNHEY and CDR2 SVGEGT. The CDR3 sequence is CASSLQGGGSYNEQFF. In nucleotides, the CDR3 is TGTGCCAGCAGTTTACAGGGCGGGGGCTCCTACAATGAGCAGTTCTTC.

This clonotype was counted many times. The chain joins TRBV7-9 to TRBJ1-5, with D hard to call. The CDR3 has 14 amino acids. Germline CDR1 is SEHNR and CDR2 is FQNEAQ (reference sequence). The germline V and J ends were trimmed by 1 base and 3 bases, with 7 bases remaining between them. The CDR3 protein is CASSLGSTNQPQHF. CDR3 in DNA: TGTGCCAGCAGCTTAGGATCGACCAATCAGCCCCAGCATTTT.

This clonotype was counted many times. The chain recombines TRBV28 with TRBJ1-6; 12 positions match TRBD1. The CDR3 is 15 amino acids. J gave up 10 bases and V 5 bases, and 6 bases lay outside the gene matches. Per the germline V gene, CDR1 is MDHEN and CDR2 is SYDVKM. This chain's CDR3 is CASSKGTGGPSPLHF. CDR3 nucleotide sequence: TGTGCCAGCAGTAAGGGGACAGGGGGCCCCTCACCCCTCCACTTT.

The table lists this clonotype with many counts. This chain uses TRBV4-3 with TRBJ2-5; TRBD2 agrees at 11 bases. Germline assignment: CDR1 LGHNA and CDR2 YSLEER. The CDR3 has 17 residues. The junction had 9 bases not matched to a gene; V was cut back by 1 base and J by 5 bases. DNA for the CDR3: TGCGCCAGCAGCCAAGCGGTAGCGGGGGGGCCCAAGGAGACCCAGTACTTC. Translation: CASSQAVAGGPKETQYF.

This clonotype showed up just a few times. The chain joins TRBV4-2 to TRBJ2-1; D is possibly TRBD1 or TRBD2 (7 bases each). Trimming shortened V by 1 base and J by 10 bases, and 20 bases separated the two germline ends. CDR1 and CDR2 (germline): LGHNA, YNFKEQ. The CDR3 sequence is 16 residues long. The CDR3 here is CASSQAQGGGSGEQFF. For the CDR3, the DNA is TGTGCCAGCAGCCAAGCGCAGGGGGGCGGGAGCGGGGAGCAGTTCTTC.

This clonotype appeared a few times. The chain recombines TRBV28 with TRBJ2-7; D perhaps matches TRBD1 (6 bases). CDR1 and CDR2 from the germline V gene are MDHEN and SYDVKM. The CDR3 has 15 residues. V shed 10 bases and J shed 1 base, with 20 bases lying between them. CDR3 sequence: CATHAQGPVSYEQYF. CDR3 nucleotide sequence: TGTGCCACCCATGCCCAGGGGCCGGTATCCTACGAGCAGTACTTC.

This clonotype was seen ten or more times. The chain recombines TRBV29-1 with TRBJ1-2; 12 bases agree with TRBD1. Germline V gives CDR1 SQVTM, CDR2 ANQGSEA. The CDR3 contains 13 residues. The J segment lost 6 bases and the V segment lost 7 bases, leaving 6 bases of the junction unmatched. CDR3 loop: CSALGTGGDGYTF. The CDR3 DNA reads as TGCAGCGCCCTAGGGACAGGGGGCGATGGCTACACCTTC. Full variable domain (remainder filled in from reference TRBV29-1 and TRBJ1-2): SAVISQKPSRDICQRGTSLTIQCQVDSQVTMMFWYRQQPGQSLTLIATANQGSEATYESGFVIDKFPISRPNLTFSTLTVSNMSPEDSSIYLCSALGTGGDGYTFGSGTRLTVV.

This clonotype was counted ten times or more. The chain has TRBV20-1 and TRBJ1-1; 9 bases are shared with TRBD1. V shed 2 bases and J 3 bases; nucleotides not matched to a gene: 10. Germline V lookup: CDR1 DFQATT, CDR2 SNEGSKA (reference sequence). CDR3 size: 16 residues. In DNA form, the CDR3 reads TGCAGTGCTAGAAACGCCGACAGGGGGGGAGACACTGAAGCTTTCTTT. This translates into CSARNADRGGDTEAFF.

This clonotype was seen ten or more times. The CDR3 reads CASSLTRGYEQYF. The CDR3 DNA follows: TGTGCCAGCAGTTTGACTAGGGGATACGAGCAGTACTTC. The V and J genes are TRBV27 and TRBJ2-7; D perhaps matches TRBD2 (6 bases). Germline CDR1 MNHEY, CDR2 SMNVEV (reference sequence). Trimming cost V 3 bases and J 4 bases, with 10 bases left between them. The CDR3 consists of 13 residues.